Listed here are 3 T cell receptor beta chains from one sample, sequenced in a study of OX40 agonist ivuxolimab in advanced cancers. Only in-frame clones appear in the TCRdb table, and some are missing; sequencing was by immunoSEQ multiplex PCR. The profile shows roughly 40,000 clones, 92% of them singletons. Sequencing used CD4+ or CD8+ T cells sorted from blood, obtained in a trial of the OX40 agonist ivuxolimab. All receptors come from an adult with an advanced solid tumor such as melanoma, head and neck, liver or kidney cancer.

This chain links TRBV7-9 with TRBJ2-1, with D possibly TRBD1 on 6 matching bases. V was pared by 2 bases and J by 5 bases, with 13 bases between. CDR3 length equals 15 residues. CDR1 is SEHNR, CDR2 FQNEAQ, per germline (reference sequence). The CDR3: CASSLPLGQNNEQFF. In nucleotides, the CDR3 is TGTGCCAGCAGCTTACCCTTGGGACAAAACAATGAGCAGTTCTTC.

The chain recombines TRBV6-1 with TRBJ2-2; D perhaps matches TRBD1 (6 bases). The V end lost 5 bases, the J end lost 3 bases, and 10 bases lay between the germline ends. The CDR3 sequence is 14 residues long. CDR1 and CDR2 from the germline V gene are MNHNS and SASEGT. The chain's CDR3 is CASSPNRDTGELFF. The DNA for the CDR3 is TGTGCCAGCAGTCCTAACAGGGACACCGGGGAGCTGTTTTTT.

The chain recombines TRBV7-2 with TRBJ2-1, with D possibly TRBD1 on 6 matching bases. V lost 3 bases and J lost 7, with 10 bases in between. Germline lookup yields CDR1 SGHTA and CDR2 FQGNSA. There are 13 residues in the CDR3. The CDR3 loop is CASSFQGKNEQFF. CDR3 nucleotide sequence: TGTGCCAGCAGCTTCCAGGGGAAAAATGAGCAGTTCTTC.